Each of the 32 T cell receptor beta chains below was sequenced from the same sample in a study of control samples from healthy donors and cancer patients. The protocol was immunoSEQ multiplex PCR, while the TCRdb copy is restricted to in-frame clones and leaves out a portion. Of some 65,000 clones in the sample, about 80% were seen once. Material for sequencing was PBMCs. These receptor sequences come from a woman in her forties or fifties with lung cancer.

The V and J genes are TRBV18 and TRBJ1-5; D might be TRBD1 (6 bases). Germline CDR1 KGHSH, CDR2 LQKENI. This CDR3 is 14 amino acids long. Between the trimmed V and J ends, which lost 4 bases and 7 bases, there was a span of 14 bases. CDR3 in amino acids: CASSLRGLRQPQHF. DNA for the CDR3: TGTGCCAGCTCACTCAGGGGATTGCGCCAGCCCCAGCATTTT.

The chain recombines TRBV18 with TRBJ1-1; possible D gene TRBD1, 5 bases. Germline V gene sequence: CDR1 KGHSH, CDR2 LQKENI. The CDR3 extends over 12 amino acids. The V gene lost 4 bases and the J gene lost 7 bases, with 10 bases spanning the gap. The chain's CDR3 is CASSRQGNEAFF. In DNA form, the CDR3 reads TGTGCCAGCTCACGTCAGGGAAATGAAGCTTTCTTT.

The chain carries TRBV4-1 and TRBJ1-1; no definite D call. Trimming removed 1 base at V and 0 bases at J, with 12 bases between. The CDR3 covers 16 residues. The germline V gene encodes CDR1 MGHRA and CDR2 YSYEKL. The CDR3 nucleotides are TGCGCCAGCAGCCAAGTAGGGTTTAGAGTGAACACTGAAGCTTTCTTT. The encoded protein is CASSQVGFRVNTEAFF.

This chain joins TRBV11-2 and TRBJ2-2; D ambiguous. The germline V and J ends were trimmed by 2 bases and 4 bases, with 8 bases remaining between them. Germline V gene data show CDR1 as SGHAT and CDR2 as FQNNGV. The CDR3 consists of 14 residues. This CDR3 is CASSLIRSTGELFF. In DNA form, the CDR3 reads TGTGCCAGCAGCTTAATTCGTTCCACCGGGGAGCTGTTTTTT.

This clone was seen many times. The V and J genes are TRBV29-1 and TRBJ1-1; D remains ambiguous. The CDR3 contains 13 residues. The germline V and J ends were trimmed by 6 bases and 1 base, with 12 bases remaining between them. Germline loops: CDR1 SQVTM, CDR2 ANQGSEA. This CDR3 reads CSVASAKNTEAFF. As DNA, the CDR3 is TGCAGCGTGGCATCGGCTAAGAACACTGAAGCTTTCTTT.

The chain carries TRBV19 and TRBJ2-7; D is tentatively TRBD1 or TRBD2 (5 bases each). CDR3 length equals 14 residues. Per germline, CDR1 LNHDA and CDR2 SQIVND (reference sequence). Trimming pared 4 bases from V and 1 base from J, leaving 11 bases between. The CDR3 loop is CASSKAGTSYEQYF. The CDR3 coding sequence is TGTGCCAGTAGTAAAGCAGGGACGTCCTACGAGCAGTACTTC. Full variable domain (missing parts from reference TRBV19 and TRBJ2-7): DGGITQSPKYLFRKEGQNVTLSCEQNLNHDAMYWYRQDPGQGLRLIYYSQIVNDFQKGDIAEGYSVSREKKESFPLTVTSAQKNPTAFYLCASSKAGTSYEQYFGPGTRLTVT.

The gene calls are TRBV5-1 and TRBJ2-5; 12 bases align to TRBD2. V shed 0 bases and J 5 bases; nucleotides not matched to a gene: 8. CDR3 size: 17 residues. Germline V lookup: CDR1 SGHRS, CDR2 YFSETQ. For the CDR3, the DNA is TGCGCCAGCAGCTTGGGGACTAGCGGGGTGAAGGGGGAGACCCAGTACTTC. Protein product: CASSLGTSGVKGETQYF.

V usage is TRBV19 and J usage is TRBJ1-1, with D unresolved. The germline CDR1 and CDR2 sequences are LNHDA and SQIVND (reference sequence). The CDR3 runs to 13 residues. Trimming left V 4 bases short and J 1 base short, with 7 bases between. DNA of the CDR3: TGTGCCAGTAGTAGGAGAACGAACACTGAAGCTTTCTTT. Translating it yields CASSRRTNTEAFF.

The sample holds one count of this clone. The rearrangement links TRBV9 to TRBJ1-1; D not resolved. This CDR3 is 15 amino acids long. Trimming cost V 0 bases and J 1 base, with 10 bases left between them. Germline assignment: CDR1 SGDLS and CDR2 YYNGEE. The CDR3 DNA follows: TGTGCCAGCAGCGTAGGCGGCAGCCCGAACACTGAAGCTTTCTTT. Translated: CASSVGGSPNTEAFF.

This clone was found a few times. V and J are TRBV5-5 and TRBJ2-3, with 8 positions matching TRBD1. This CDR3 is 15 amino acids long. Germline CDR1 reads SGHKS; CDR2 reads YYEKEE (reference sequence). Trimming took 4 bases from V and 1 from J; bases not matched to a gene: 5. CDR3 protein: CASSLVDRGTDTQYF. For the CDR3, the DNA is TGTGCCAGCAGCCTCGTGGACAGGGGCACAGATACGCAGTATTTT.

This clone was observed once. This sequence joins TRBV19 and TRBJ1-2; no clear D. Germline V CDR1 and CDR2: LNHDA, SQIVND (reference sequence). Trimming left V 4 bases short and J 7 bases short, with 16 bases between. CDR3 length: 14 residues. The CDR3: CASSKEDSIGGYTF. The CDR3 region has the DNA TGTGCCAGTAGTAAGGAGGACTCTATCGGTGGCTACACCTTC.

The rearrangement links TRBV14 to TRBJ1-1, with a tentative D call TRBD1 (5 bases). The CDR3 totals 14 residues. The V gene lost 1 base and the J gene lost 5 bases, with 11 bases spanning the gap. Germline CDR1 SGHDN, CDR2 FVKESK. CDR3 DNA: TGTGCCAGCAGCCAAGCAGGGTTTCAGACTGAAGCTTTCTTT. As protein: CASSQAGFQTEAFF.

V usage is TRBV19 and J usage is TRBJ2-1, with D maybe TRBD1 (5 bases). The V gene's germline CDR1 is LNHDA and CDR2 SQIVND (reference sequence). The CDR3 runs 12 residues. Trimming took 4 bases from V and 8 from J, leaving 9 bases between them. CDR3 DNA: TGTGCCAGTAGTACCAGGGAAGATGAGCAGTTCTTC. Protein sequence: CASSTREDEQFF.

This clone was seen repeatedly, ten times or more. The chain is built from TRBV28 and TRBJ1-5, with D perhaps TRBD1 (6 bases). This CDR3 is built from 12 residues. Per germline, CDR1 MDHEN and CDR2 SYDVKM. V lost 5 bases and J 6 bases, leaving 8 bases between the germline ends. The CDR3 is CASSVQGQPQHF. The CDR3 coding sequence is TGTGCCAGCAGTGTACAGGGTCAGCCCCAGCATTTT. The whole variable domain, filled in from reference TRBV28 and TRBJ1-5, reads DVKVTQSSRYLVKRTGEKVFLECVQDMDHENMFWYRQDPGLGLRLIYFSYDVKMKEKGDIPEGYSVSREKKERFSLILESASTNQTSMYLCASSVQGQPQHFGDGTRLSIL.

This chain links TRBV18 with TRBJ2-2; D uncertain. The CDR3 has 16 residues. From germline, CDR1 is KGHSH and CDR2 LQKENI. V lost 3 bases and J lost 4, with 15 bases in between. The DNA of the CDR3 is TGTGCCAGCTCACCCTCGGCCCCGGGTGGCACCGGGGAGCTGTTTTTT. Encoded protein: CASSPSAPGGTGELFF. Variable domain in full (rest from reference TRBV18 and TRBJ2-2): NAGVMQNPRHLVRRRGQEARLRCSPMKGHSHVYWYRQLPEEGLKFMVYLQKENIIDESGMPKERFSAEFPKEGPSILRIQQVVRGDSAAYFCASSPSAPGGTGELFFGEGSRLTVL.

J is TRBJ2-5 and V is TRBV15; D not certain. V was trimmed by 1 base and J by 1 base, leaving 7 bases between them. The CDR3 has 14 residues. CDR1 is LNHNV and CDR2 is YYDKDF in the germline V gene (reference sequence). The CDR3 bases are TGTGCCACCAGCAGAGTAGGGCTCCAAGAGACCCAGTACTTC. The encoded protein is CATSRVGLQETQYF.

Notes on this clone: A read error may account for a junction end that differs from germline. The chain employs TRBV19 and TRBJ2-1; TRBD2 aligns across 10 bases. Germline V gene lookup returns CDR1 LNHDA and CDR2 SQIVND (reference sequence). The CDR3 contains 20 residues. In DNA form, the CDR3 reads TGTGCCAGTAGCTCATCTCAGCGGGGGGGCCTGGTGAACCCCTACGATGAGCAGTTCTTC. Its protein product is CASSSSQRGGLVNPYDEQFF.

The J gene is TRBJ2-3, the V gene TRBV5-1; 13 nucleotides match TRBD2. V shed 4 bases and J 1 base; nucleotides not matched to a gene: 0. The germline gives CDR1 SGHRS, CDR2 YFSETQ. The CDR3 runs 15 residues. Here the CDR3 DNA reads TGCGCCAGCAGCGGACTAGCGGGGGGCACAGATACGCAGTATTTT. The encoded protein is CASSGLAGGTDTQYF.

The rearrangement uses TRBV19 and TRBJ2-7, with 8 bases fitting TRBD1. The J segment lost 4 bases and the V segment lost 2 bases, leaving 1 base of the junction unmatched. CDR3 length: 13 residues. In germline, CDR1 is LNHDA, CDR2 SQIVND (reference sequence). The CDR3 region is CASSITGGYEQYF. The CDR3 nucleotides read TGTGCCAGTAGTATAACAGGGGGTTACGAGCAGTACTTC.

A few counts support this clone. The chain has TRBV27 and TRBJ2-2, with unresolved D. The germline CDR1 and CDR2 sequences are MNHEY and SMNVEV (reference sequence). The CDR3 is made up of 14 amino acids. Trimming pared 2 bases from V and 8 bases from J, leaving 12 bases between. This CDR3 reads CASSLIGNKGELFF. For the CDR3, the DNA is TGTGCCAGCAGTTTAATTGGGAATAAGGGGGAGCTGTTTTTT.

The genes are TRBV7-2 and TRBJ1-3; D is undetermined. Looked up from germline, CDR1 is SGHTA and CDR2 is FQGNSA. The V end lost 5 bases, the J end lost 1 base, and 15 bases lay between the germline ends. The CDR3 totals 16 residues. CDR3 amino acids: CASSLRPTASGNTIYF. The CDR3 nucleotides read TGTGCCAGCAGCCTCCGCCCGACGGCGTCTGGAAACACCATATATTTT.

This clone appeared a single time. Here the CDR3 DNA reads TGTGCCAGCTCACCTCTCAGGACAGACGTTAATGAAAAACTGTTTTTT. Protein: CASSPLRTDVNEKLFF. The rearrangement links TRBV18 to TRBJ1-4; tentative D call: TRBD1 (6 bases). The CDR3 is made up of 16 amino acids. Trimming removed 3 bases at V and 4 bases at J, with 15 bases between. Germline V CDR1 and CDR2: KGHSH, LQKENI.

CDR3 loop: CASSQEAVMNTEAFF. CDR3 nucleotides: TGCGCCAGCAGCCAAGAGGCAGTGATGAACACTGAAGCTTTCTTT. The chain employs TRBV4-1 and TRBJ1-1; D remains ambiguous. Trimming stripped 0 bases from V and 0 bases from J, with 8 bases between. The CDR3 is made up of 15 amino acids. Germline loops: CDR1 MGHRA, CDR2 YSYEKL.

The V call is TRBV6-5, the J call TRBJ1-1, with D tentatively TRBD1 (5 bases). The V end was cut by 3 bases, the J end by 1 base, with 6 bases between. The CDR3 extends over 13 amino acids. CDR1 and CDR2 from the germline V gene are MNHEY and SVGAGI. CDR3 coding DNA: TGTGCCAGCAGTTATCAGGGGAACACTGAAGCTTTCTTT. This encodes CASSYQGNTEAFF.

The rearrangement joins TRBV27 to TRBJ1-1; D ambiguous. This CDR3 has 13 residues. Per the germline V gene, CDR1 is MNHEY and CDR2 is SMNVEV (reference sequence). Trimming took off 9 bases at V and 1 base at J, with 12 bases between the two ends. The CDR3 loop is CASNQAGNTEAFF. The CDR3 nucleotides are TGTGCCAGTAACCAGGCGGGGAACACTGAAGCTTTCTTT.

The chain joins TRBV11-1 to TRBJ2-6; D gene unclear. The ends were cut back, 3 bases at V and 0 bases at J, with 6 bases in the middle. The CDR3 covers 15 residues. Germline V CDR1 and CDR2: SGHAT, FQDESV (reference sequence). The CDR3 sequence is CASSLEFSGANVLTF. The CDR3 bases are TGTGCCAGCAGCTTGGAGTTCTCTGGGGCCAACGTCCTGACTTTC.

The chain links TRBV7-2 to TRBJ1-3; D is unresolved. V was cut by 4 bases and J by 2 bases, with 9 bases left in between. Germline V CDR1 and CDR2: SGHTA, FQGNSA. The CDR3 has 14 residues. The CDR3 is CASSSTRPGNTIYF. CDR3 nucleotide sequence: TGTGCCAGCAGCTCAACCAGGCCTGGAAACACCATATATTTT.

The CDR3 DNA is TGTGCCAGCAGTTACTCGCAGCAGGGCAATCAGCCCCAGCATTTT. This encodes CASSYSQQGNQPQHF. The V gene is TRBV6-6, the J gene TRBJ1-5; D gene uncertain. Per germline, CDR1 MNHNY and CDR2 SVGAGI (reference sequence). V lost 0 bases, J lost 2 bases, and 8 bases lay in between. The CDR3 totals 15 residues.

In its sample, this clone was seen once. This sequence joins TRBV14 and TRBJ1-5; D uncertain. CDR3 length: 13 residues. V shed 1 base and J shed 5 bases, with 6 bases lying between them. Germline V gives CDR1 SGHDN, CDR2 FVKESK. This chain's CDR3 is CASSQGLYQPQHF. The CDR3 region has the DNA TGTGCCAGCAGCCAAGGGTTGTATCAGCCCCAGCATTTT.

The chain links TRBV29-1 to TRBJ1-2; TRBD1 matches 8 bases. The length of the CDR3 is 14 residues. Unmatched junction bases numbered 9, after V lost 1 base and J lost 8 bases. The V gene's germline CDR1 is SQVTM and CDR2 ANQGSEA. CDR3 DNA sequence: TGCAGCGTTGAAGTCCAGGGGGCTACAGGGGGCTACACCTTC. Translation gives CSVEVQGATGGYTF.

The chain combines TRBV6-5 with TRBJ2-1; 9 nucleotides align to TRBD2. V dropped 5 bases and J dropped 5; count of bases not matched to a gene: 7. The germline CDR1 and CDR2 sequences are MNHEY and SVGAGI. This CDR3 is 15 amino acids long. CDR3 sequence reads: CASSRGGAGNNEQFF. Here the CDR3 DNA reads TGTGCCAGCAGTCGCGGGGGGGCCGGGAACAATGAGCAGTTCTTC.

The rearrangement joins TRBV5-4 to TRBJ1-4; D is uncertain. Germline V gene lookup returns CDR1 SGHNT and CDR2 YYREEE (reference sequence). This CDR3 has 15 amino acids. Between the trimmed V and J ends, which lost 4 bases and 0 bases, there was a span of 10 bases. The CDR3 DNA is TGTGCCAGCAGCCCCGACCCTGCAACTAATGAAAAACTGTTTTTT. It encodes CASSPDPATNEKLFF.